The 3 T cell receptor beta chains below all came from one sample that was sequenced in a study of HIV-infected patients and healthy controls. Whole blood was used without fractionation, so all unsorted peripheral T cells were included. Alpha and beta constant-region primers primed reverse transcription of approximately 0.55 ug RNA. Separate chain-specific third strand synthesis with multiplexing indices produced the alpha and beta libraries. TCRdb re-called the 5' RACE reads with MiXCR, one entry per CDR3 protein. The data contain around 19,000 distinct CDR3 sequences, roughly 8.9% of them singletons. Sequences were obtained from blood. These TCRs come from an adult in good health.

This clonotype showed up many times. This chain uses TRBV27 with TRBJ2-7, with a tentative D call TRBD2 (5 bases). There are 13 residues in the CDR3. V shed 8 bases and J shed 0 bases, with 11 bases lying between them. CDR1 is MNHEY and CDR2 is SMNVEV in the germline V gene (reference sequence). CDR3 in DNA: TGTGCCAGCGGCCGGGGTAGCTCCTACGAGCAGTACTTC. Its protein is CASGRGSSYEQYF.

There are many counts of this clonotype. This sequence joins TRBV5-4 and TRBJ1-1; D remains ambiguous. V lost 0 bases and J lost 5, with 14 bases in between. Germline assignment: CDR1 SGHNT and CDR2 YYREEE (reference sequence). The CDR3 contains 15 residues. For the CDR3, the DNA is TGTGCCAGCAGCTTGGCTGCGTTGGAGGGAACTGAAGCTTTCTTT. This gives the protein CASSLAALEGTEAFF.

This clonotype was detected ten times or more. V and J are TRBV19 and TRBJ1-4, with TRBD1 matching over 7 bases. With V trimmed by 6 bases and J by 7 bases, 8 bases remained unmatched. The CDR3 loop spans 14 amino acids. The germline gives CDR1 LNHDA, CDR2 SQIVND (reference sequence). The CDR3 here is CASRDRSSSEKLFF. The DNA of the CDR3 is TGTGCCAGTAGGGACAGGTCGTCCAGTGAAAAACTGTTTTTT.